Sequencing of this TCR beta chain was carried out in a study of CD8+ T cells in alopecia areata. Study background: Severity in treated patients was scored by percentage of scalp area affected. Findings and caveats of the study: Lesional scalp displayed greater clonality than normal scalp, most notably in alopecia totalis/universalis.

Extracted from the samples, RNA was reverse transcribed into cDNA to serve as the sequencing template. Produced via immunoSEQ multiplex PCR; TCRdb's table is partial and in-frame only. The sample consists of roughly 200,000 clones, roughly three fifths of them appearing once. CDR1 and CDR2 (germline): SGHTA, FQGNSA. Trimming left V 5 bases short and J 4 bases short, with 11 bases between. The CDR3 runs 13 residues. This clone was seen only a few times. Its antigen is still unknown. Described treatment: oral pan-JAK inhibitor, 5-10 mg twice daily. V usage is TRBV7-2 and J usage is TRBJ2-5, with a weak D call TRBD2 (5 bases). This TCR was recovered from a human donor with alopecia areata. Sequencing was performed on CD4+ T cells sorted from blood, taken at week 4, from a patient treated with tofacitinib. This CDR3 reads CASSLSGPETQYF. The CDR3 DNA is TGTGCCAGCAGCCTGAGCGGCCCAGAGACCCAGTACTTC.